This TCR beta chain was recorded in a study of a mutant IDH1 vaccine in newly diagnosed glioma. Study-level information: Mean patient age was around 40 years; about 62% were male and approximately 40% female. Visit V12 was scheduled at week 35 and visit V13 at week 47.

The study's findings and limits: Pseudoprogression appeared independent of alterations in top peripheral clonotypes.

CDR1 and CDR2 (germline): SGHNT, YYREEE (reference sequence). The V and J ends lost 0 bases and 0 bases, in that order; junction bases with no gene match: 0. This CDR3 is built from 15 residues. In the case of this clone: Its matching antigen is unknown.

Sample time point: week 35, safety follow-up. Vaccination used 300 ug of mutant IDH1 20-mer peptide per dose, with topical imiquimod. Profiling relied on immunoSEQ multiplex PCR, and the TCRdb table lists in-frame clones only, not all of them. Of around 60,000 clones in the sample, 80% to 90% are singletons; the top ten hold 5% to 6.5%. This specimen consisted of PBMCs, obtained from a glioma patient whose treatment included an IDH1 peptide vaccine. The receptor's source is a man aged 40-49 years with glioma. The V gene is TRBV5-4, the J gene TRBJ1-3, with 7 bases matching TRBD1. For the CDR3, the DNA is TGTGCCAGCAGCTTGGACAGGGGCTCTGGAAACACCATATATTTT. Amino acid sequence: CASSLDRGSGNTIYF.